Reported below is one T cell receptor beta chain. The table came from immunoSEQ multiplex PCR; TCRdb's copy has only in-frame clones and leaves some out. The sample shows 170,000 or so clones, around 86% of them seen only once. This specimen belongs to a study of blood T cell repertoires in COVID-19. Germline-derived CDR1 and CDR2 are MNHEY and SVGEGT. The CDR3 sequence is 15 residues long. The V end was cut by 2 bases, the J end by 7 bases, with 15 bases between. The sequenced material came from peripheral blood. This clonotype was obtained from a man aged 55 to 70 with COVID-19, enrolled during active disease. The gene calls are TRBV6-2 or TRBV6-3 and TRBJ2-1, with D perhaps matching TRBD2 (6 bases). This CDR3 is CASSYGPNRGNEQFF. The CDR3 DNA reads as TGTGCCAGCAGTTACGGACCCAACCGGGGGAATGAGCAGTTCTTC.